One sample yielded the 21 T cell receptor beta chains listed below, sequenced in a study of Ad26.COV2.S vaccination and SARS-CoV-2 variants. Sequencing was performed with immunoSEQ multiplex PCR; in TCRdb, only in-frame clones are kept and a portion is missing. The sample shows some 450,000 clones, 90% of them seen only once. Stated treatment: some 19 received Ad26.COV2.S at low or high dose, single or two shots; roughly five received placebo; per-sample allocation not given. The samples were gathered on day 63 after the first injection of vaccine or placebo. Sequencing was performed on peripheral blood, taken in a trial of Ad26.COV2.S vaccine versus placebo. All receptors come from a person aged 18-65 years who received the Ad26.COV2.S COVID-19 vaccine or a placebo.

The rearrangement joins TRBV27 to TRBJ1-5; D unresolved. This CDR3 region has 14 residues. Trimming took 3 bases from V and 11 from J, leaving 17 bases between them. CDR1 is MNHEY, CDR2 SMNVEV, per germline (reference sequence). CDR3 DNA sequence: TGTGCCAGCAGTTTTTCAAGGCGGAACGGGGCCCAGCATTTT. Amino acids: CASSFSRRNGAQHF.

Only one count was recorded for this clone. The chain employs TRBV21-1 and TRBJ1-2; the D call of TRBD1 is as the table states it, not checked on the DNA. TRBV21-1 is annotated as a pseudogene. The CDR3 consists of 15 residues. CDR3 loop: CASSKERQGNYGYTF. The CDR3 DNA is TGTGCCAGCAGCAAAGAGAGGCAGGGGAACTATGGCTACACCTTC.

In DNA form, the CDR3 reads TGTGCCAGCACCCCTGTAGCGGGATTCCAAGAGACCCAGTACTTC. This encodes CASTPVAGFQETQYF. The chain is built from TRBV28 and TRBJ2-5; 8 bases map to TRBD2. This CDR3 is built from 15 residues. With 7 bases clipped from V and 1 base from J, the junction kept 8 bases outside the gene matches. Germline CDR1 and CDR2: MDHEN and SYDVKM.

The CDR3 region has the DNA TGCGCCAGCACGGATTCCCCCCTCGGACAGGGTTCCACCGGGGAGCTGTTTTTT. Protein sequence: CASTDSPLGQGSTGELFF. This chain uses TRBV5-1 with TRBJ2-2; 8 positions agree with TRBD1. CDR1 is SGHRS, CDR2 YFSETQ, per germline. V lost 6 bases, J lost 4 bases, and 17 bases stayed unmatched. The CDR3 runs to 18 residues.

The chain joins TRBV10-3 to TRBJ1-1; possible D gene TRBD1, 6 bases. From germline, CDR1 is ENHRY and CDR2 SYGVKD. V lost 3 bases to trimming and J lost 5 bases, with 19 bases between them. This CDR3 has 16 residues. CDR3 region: CAISEGGGARRTEAFF. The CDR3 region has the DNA TGTGCCATCAGTGAAGGTGGGGGGGCTAGGAGAACTGAAGCTTTCTTT.

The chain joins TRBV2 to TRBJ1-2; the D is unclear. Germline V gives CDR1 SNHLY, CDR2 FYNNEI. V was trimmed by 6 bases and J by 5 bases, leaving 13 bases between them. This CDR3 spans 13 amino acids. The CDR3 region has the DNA TGTGCCAGCAGCCCCCACGGGGAATATGGCTACACCTTC. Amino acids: CASSPHGEYGYTF.

The CDR3 reads CASSPQVGTQYF. Written as DNA, the CDR3 is TGTGCCAGCTCACCGCAGGTCGGGACCCAGTACTTC. This rearrangement joins TRBV18 to TRBJ2-5; no firm D call. V dropped 3 bases and J dropped 7 bases, with 9 bases sitting between them. The CDR3 extends over 12 amino acids. The V gene's germline CDR1 is KGHSH and CDR2 LQKENI.

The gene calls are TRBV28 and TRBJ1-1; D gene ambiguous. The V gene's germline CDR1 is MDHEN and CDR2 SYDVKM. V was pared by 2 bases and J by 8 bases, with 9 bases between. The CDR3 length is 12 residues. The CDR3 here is CASSLISGEAFF. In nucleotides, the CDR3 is TGTGCCAGCAGTTTAATATCAGGAGAAGCTTTCTTT.

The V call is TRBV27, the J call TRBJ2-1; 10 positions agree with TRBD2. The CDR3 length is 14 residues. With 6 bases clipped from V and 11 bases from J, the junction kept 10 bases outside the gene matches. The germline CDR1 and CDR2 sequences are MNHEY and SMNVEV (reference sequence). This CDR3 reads CASSLGLAETKQFF. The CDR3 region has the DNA TGTGCCAGCAGCCTAGGACTAGCGGAGACGAAGCAGTTCTTC.

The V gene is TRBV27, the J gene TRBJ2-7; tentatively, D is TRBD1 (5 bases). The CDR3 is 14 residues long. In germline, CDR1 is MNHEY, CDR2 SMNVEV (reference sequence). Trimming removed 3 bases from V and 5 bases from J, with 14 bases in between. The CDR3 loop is CASSFVGPRNEQYF. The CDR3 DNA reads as TGTGCCAGCAGTTTTGTGGGGCCCCGCAACGAGCAGTACTTC.

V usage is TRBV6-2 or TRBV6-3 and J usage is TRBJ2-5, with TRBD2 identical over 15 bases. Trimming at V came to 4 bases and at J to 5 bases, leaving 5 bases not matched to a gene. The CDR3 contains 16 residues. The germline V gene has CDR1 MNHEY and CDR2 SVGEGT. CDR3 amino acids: CASSWTSGRARETQYF. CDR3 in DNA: TGTGCCAGCAGTTGGACTAGCGGGAGGGCCCGTGAGACCCAGTACTTC.

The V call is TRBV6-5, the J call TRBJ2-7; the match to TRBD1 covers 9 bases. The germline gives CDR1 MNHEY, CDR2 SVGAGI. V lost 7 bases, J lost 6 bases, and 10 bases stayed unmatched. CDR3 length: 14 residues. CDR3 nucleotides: TGTGCCAGCATCGACCGAACAGGGGGCGTCGAGCAGTACTTC. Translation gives CASIDRTGGVEQYF.

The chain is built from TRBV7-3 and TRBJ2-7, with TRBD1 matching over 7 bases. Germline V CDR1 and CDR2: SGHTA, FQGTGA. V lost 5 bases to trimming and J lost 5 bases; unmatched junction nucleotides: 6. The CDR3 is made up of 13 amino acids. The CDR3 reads CASSPQGMDEQYF. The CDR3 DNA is TGTGCCAGCAGCCCACAGGGGATGGACGAGCAGTACTTC.

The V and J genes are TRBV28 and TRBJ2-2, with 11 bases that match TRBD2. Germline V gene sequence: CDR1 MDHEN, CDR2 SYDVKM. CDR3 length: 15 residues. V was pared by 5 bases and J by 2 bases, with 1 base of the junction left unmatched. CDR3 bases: TGTGCCAGCAGTCGACTAGCGGGAAACACCGGGGAGCTGTTTTTT. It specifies CASSRLAGNTGELFF.

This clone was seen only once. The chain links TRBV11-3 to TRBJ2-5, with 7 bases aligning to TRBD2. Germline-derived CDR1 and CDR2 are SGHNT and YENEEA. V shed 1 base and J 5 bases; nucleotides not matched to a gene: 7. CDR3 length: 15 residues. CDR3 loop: CASSLAAGAAETQYF. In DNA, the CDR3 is TGTGCCAGCAGCTTAGCCGCGGGAGCTGCGGAGACCCAGTACTTC. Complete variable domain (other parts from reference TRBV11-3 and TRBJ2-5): EAGVVQSPRYKIIEKKQPVAFWCNPISGHNTLYWYLQNLGQGPELLIRYENEEAVDDSQLPKDRFSAERLKGVDSTLKIQPAELGDSAVYLCASSLAAGAAETQYFGPGTRLLVL.

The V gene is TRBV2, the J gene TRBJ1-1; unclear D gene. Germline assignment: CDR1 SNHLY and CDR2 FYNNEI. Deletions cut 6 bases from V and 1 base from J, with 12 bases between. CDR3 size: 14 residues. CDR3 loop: CASSGKGWNTEAFF. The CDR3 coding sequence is TGTGCCAGCAGCGGGAAAGGGTGGAACACTGAAGCTTTCTTT.

The CDR3 protein is CSVEIQGPYEQYF. CDR3 DNA sequence: TGCAGCGTTGAAATACAGGGGCCCTACGAGCAGTACTTC. The rearrangement uses TRBV29-1 and TRBJ2-7, with TRBD1 matching 7 bases. CDR1 and CDR2 (germline): SQVTM, ANQGSEA. CDR3 length equals 13 residues. V lost 2 bases and J lost 2; bases outside the gene matches: 3.

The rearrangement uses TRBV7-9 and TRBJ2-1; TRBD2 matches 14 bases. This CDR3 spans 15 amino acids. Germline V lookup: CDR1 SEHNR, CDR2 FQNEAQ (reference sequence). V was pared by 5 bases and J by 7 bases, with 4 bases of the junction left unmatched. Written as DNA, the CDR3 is TGTGCCAGCAGCCCAGGACTAGCGGGAGGAAATGAGCAGTTCTTC. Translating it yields CASSPGLAGGNEQFF.

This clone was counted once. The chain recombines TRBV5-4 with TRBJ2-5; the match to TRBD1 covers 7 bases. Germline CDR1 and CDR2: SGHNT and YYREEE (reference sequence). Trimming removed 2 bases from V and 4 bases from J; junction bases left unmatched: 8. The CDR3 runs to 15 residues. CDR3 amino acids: CASSFYETGRETQYF. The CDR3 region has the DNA TGTGCCAGCAGCTTTTATGAGACAGGGAGAGAGACCCAGTACTTC.

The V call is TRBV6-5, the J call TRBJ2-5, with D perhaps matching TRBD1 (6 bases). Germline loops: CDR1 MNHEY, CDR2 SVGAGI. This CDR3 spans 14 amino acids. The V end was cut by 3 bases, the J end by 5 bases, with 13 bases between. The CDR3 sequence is CASSYGYQGETQYF. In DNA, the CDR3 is TGTGCCAGCAGTTATGGCTACCAGGGGGAGACCCAGTACTTC.

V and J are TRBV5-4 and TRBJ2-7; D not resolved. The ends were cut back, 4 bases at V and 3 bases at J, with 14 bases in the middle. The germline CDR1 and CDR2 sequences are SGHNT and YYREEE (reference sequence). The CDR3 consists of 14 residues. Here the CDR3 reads CASSPPQNNYEQYF. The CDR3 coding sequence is TGTGCCAGCAGCCCCCCTCAGAACAACTACGAGCAGTACTTC.